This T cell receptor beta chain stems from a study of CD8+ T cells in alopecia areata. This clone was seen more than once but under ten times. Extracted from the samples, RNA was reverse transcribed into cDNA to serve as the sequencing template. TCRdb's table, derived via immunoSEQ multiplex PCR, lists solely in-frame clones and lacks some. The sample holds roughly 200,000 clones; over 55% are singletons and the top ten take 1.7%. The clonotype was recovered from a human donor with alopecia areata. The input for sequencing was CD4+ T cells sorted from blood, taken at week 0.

Written as DNA, the CDR3 is TGTGCCAGCAGTTTATATTCCGGGGAGGAGACCCAGTACTTC. Its protein product is CASSLYSGEETQYF. This chain connects TRBV28 to TRBJ2-5; perhaps TRBD2 as D (5 bases). This CDR3 spans 14 amino acids. CDR1 and CDR2 (germline): MDHEN, SYDVKM. The V end lost 1 base, the J end lost 5 bases, and 11 bases lay between the germline ends.